What follows are 22 T cell receptor beta chains derived from one specimen sequenced in a study of cytomegalovirus exposure and HLA in healthy donors. 60 Vbeta and 13 Jbeta primers were used in PCR. The method was immunoSEQ multiplex PCR; TCRdb's version includes in-frame clones alone and lacks a portion of them. In the table there are under 200,000 clones, roughly 89% of which are singletons. The sequenced material came from PBMCs. The receptors stem from a woman aged 25-40 years in good health and CMV-seronegative.

The J gene is TRBJ2-1, the V gene TRBV5-4, with 14 bases identical to TRBD2. The CDR3 totals 17 residues. Trimming removed 4 bases from V and 8 bases from J; junction bases left unmatched: 11. Germline V gives CDR1 SGHNT, CDR2 YYREEE (reference sequence). This CDR3 reads CASSHRRLAGGNHEQFF. The CDR3 coding sequence is TGTGCCAGCAGCCACAGACGACTAGCGGGAGGGAACCATGAGCAGTTCTTC.

This clone was counted between two and nine times. This CDR3 reads CAAGRGSYNEQFF. CDR3 in DNA: TGTGCCGCCGGGCGGGGGTCCTACAATGAGCAGTTCTTC. The genes are TRBV6-5 and TRBJ2-1, with 7 positions matching TRBD2. Per germline, CDR1 MNHEY and CDR2 SVGAGI. V shed 11 bases and J 1 base; nucleotides not matched to a gene: 5. The CDR3 is 13 residues long.

This clone was recorded once. The chain couples TRBV10-1 to TRBJ2-4, with 7 bases lining up with TRBD1. Germline-derived CDR1 and CDR2 are WNHNN and SYGVQD (reference sequence). Germline trimming cut 4 bases from V and 0 bases from J; bases unmatched to any gene: 6. The CDR3 contains 16 residues. CDR3 coding DNA: TGCGCCAGCAGTGCTAGACAGGGAATAGCCAAAAACATTCAGTACTTC. It yields the protein CASSARQGIAKNIQYF.

This clone was recorded a few times. The V call is TRBV5-6, the J call TRBJ1-3, with TRBD1 identical over 9 bases. Germline assignment: CDR1 SGHDT and CDR2 YYEEEE. The trim removed 4 bases at V and 2 bases at J, leaving 10 bases unmatched. The CDR3 loop spans 17 amino acids. CDR3 residues: CASSGTGGLTPGNTIYF. DNA of the CDR3: TGTGCCAGCAGCGGTACAGGGGGCCTTACGCCTGGAAACACCATATATTTT.

A word on this clone: Different DNA sequences within this sample yield the same CDR3. This chain joins TRBV30 and TRBJ2-5; 8 nucleotides agree with TRBD2. J was trimmed by 5 bases and V by 4 bases; bases with no gene match: 12. The CDR3 spans 15 residues. The germline V gene encodes CDR1 GTSNPN and CDR2 SVGIG (reference sequence). DNA of the CDR3: TGTGCCTGGAACACCCCAGCGGGAGCGTGGGAGACCCAGTACTTC. Translation gives CAWNTPAGAWETQYF.

The chain recombines TRBV9 with TRBJ1-5; 7 nucleotides align to TRBD1. This CDR3 has 15 residues. With V trimmed by 0 bases and J by 4 bases, 4 bases remained unmatched. Per the germline V gene, CDR1 is SGDLS and CDR2 is YYNGEE. For the CDR3, the DNA is TGTGCCAGCAGCGTAGCCCCCAGGGGGAATCAGCCCCAGCATTTT. This codes for CASSVAPRGNQPQHF.

This sequence joins TRBV11-2 and TRBJ2-5; D gene unclear. V was trimmed by 1 base and J by 2 bases, leaving 11 bases between them. Germline CDR1 SGHAT, CDR2 FQNNGV. CDR3 size: 15 residues. CDR3 residues: CASSLVYAPQETQYF. CDR3 bases: TGTGCCAGCAGCTTAGTCTATGCCCCACAAGAGACCCAGTACTTC.

The V and J genes are TRBV15 and TRBJ1-4; 7 bases are a match to TRBD1. CDR1 is LNHNV, CDR2 YYDKDF, per germline (reference sequence). V shed 4 bases, J shed 4 bases, and the junction held 9 bases outside the gene matches. The CDR3 is made up of 16 amino acids. The CDR3 DNA reads TGTGCCACCAGCACAAAACAGGGGCTGTTTAATGAAAAACTGTTTTTT. Translation: CATSTKQGLFNEKLFF.

The J gene is TRBJ1-3, the V gene TRBV10-3; D gene unclear. Germline V gene sequence: CDR1 ENHRY, CDR2 SYGVKD. V dropped 0 bases and J dropped 4 bases, with 13 bases sitting between them. CDR3 length: 16 amino acids. The CDR3 reads CAISESGTGYGNTIYF. In DNA, the CDR3 is TGTGCCATCAGTGAGTCGGGAACGGGGTACGGAAACACCATATATTTT.

The rearrangement joins TRBV4-1 to TRBJ2-1; 10 bases line up with TRBD2. In germline, CDR1 is MGHRA, CDR2 YSYEKL. J was trimmed by 10 bases and V by 0 bases; bases with no gene match: 15. The CDR3 is 18 amino acids. For the CDR3, the DNA is TGCGCCAGCAGCCAAGAGTCAGAGGGTAGCGGGAGGCCGCGGGAGCAGTTCTTC. The encoded protein is CASSQESEGSGRPREQFF.

The chain is built from TRBV7-9 and TRBJ2-4; D may be TRBD2 (6 bases). Germline V gene lookup returns CDR1 SEHNR and CDR2 FQNEAQ (reference sequence). Trimming removed 1 base at V and 2 bases at J, with 9 bases between. CDR3 length equals 15 residues. The CDR3 is CASSLEGGTKNIQYF. In DNA, the CDR3 is TGTGCCAGCAGCTTAGAGGGCGGGACCAAAAACATTCAGTACTTC.

The chain joins TRBV4-1 to TRBJ2-7; the match to TRBD2 covers 13 bases. The CDR3 has 18 amino acids. The V gene's germline CDR1 is MGHRA and CDR2 YSYEKL. V was pared by 4 bases and J by 5 bases, with 14 bases of the junction left unmatched. CDR3 DNA: TGCGCCAGCAGCCGATCCGGACTAGCGGGAGTTACCGGGGACGAGCAGTACTTC. Protein sequence: CASSRSGLAGVTGDEQYF.

J is TRBJ1-1 and V is TRBV27; TRBD1 matches at 7 bases. CDR1 MNHEY and CDR2 SMNVEV come from the germline V gene (reference sequence). The CDR3 runs to 15 residues. V was clipped by 5 bases and J by 4 bases; unmatched bases: 10. In nucleotides, the CDR3 is TGTGCCAGCAGTCCACTGAAGGGGGCTTCCACTGAAGCTTTCTTT. Residues: CASSPLKGASTEAFF.

This chain uses TRBV4-1 with TRBJ2-5, with 8 nucleotides matching TRBD2. This CDR3 has 20 amino acids. CDR1 is MGHRA, CDR2 YSYEKL, per germline. V lost 4 bases, J lost 1 base, and 20 bases stayed unmatched. CDR3 DNA sequence: TGCGCCAGCAGCCCAAGCCCTTTGGGGGTTATAGCGGGGCCCCAAGAGACCCAGTACTTC. It translates to CASSPSPLGVIAGPQETQYF.

A few counts support this clone. The chain has TRBV4-3 and TRBJ1-1, with TRBD1 as a possible D gene (5 bases). CDR1 LGHNA and CDR2 YSLEER come from the germline V gene. This CDR3 region has 15 residues. The V and J ends lost 2 bases and 1 base respectively, with 11 bases between them. CDR3 loop: CASSQSDRANTEAFF. CDR3 DNA sequence: TGCGCCAGCAGCCAATCTGACAGAGCGAACACTGAAGCTTTCTTT.

The chain employs TRBV29-1 and TRBJ2-7; TRBD1 is a possible D gene (6 bases). Germline V gene sequence: CDR1 SQVTM, CDR2 ANQGSEA. This CDR3 spans 13 amino acids. Trimming shortened V by 2 bases and J by 1 base, and 9 bases separated the two germline ends. CDR3 sequence (DNA): TGCAGCGTTGAATTTCAGGGGTCCTACGAGCAGTACTTC. Translated, it gives CSVEFQGSYEQYF.

The chain combines TRBV5-1 with TRBJ1-1; D is possibly TRBD1 (5 bases). The CDR3 is 14 residues long. V was clipped by 3 bases and J by 8 bases, with 17 bases between them. Germline-derived CDR1 and CDR2 are SGHRS and YFSETQ. The CDR3, as DNA: TGCGCCAGCAGCTCGGGGGGGGGTCACGGGGAAGCTTTCTTT. Translating it yields CASSSGGGHGEAFF.

This sequence joins TRBV27 and TRBJ2-2, with TRBD2 matching over 8 bases. The V gene's germline CDR1 is MNHEY and CDR2 SMNVEV (reference sequence). The CDR3 length is 15 residues. With V trimmed by 6 bases and J by 1 base, 4 bases remained unmatched. The CDR3 loop reads CASRPGTRNTGELFF. Here the CDR3 DNA reads TGTGCCAGCAGGCCCGGGACTAGGAACACCGGGGAGCTGTTTTTT.

This chain joins TRBV27 and TRBJ2-1; a weak D match, TRBD2 (5 bases). The CDR3 covers 15 residues. Germline assignment: CDR1 MNHEY and CDR2 SMNVEV (reference sequence). V dropped 3 bases and J dropped 8 bases, with 17 bases sitting between them. The CDR3 protein is CASSLLRAIRYEQFF. CDR3 sequence (DNA): TGTGCCAGCAGTTTGTTGAGGGCGATCCGGTATGAGCAGTTCTTC.

The chain has TRBV30 and TRBJ1-2, with D possibly being TRBD1 (6 bases). The CDR3 contains 15 residues. V shed 0 bases and J shed 4 bases, with 15 bases lying between them. Germline V gives CDR1 GTSNPN, CDR2 SVGIG (reference sequence). In DNA, the CDR3 is TGTGCCTGGAGTGTTCTCGCCGGGACACGCTATGGCTACACCTTC. It codes for CAWSVLAGTRYGYTF.

The V gene is TRBV5-1, the J gene TRBJ2-3; D uncertain. Germline-derived CDR1 and CDR2 are SGHRS and YFSETQ. CDR3 length equals 14 residues. Deletions cut 0 bases from V and 3 bases from J, with 8 bases between. The chain's CDR3 is CASSLVLFTDTQYF. The DNA of the CDR3 is TGCGCCAGCAGCTTGGTTCTTTTTACAGATACGCAGTATTTT.

This clone was observed once. This chain connects TRBV10-2 to TRBJ1-2; TRBD1 matches at 10 bases. The CDR3 is 14 amino acids. V dropped 6 bases and J dropped 2; count of bases not matched to a gene: 3. Germline V gene sequence: CDR1 WSHSY, CDR2 SAAADI. The CDR3 spells CASRWDRGNYGYTF. The CDR3 region has the DNA TGCGCCAGCAGATGGGACAGGGGCAACTATGGCTACACCTTC.